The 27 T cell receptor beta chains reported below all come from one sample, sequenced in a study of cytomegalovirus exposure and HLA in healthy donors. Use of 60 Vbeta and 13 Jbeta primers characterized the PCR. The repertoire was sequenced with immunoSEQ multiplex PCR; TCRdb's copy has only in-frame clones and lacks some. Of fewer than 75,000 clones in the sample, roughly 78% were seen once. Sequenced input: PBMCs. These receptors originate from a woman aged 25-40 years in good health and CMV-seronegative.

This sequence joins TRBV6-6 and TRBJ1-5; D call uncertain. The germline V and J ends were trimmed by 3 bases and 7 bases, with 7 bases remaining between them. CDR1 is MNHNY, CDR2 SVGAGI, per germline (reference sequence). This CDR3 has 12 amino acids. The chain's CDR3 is CASSYPGQPQHF. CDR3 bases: TGTGCCAGCAGTTATCCGGGGCAGCCCCAGCATTTT.

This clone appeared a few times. CDR3 DNA sequence: TGCGCCAGCAGCCAAGACGGATTGGCGGGGGCGAGGTCGTCGCAGTACTTC. Its translation: CASSQDGLAGARSSQYF. This chain connects TRBV4-1 to TRBJ2-7; D possibly corresponds to TRBD2 (7 bases). V lost 0 bases and J 9 bases, leaving 24 bases between the germline ends. The CDR3 is 17 residues long. CDR1 and CDR2 from the germline V gene are MGHRA and YSYEKL.

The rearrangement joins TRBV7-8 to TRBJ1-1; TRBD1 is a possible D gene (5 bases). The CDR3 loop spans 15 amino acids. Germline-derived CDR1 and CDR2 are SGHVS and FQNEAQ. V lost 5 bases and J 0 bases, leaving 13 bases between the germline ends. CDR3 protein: CASSTREGMNTEAFF. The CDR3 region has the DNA TGTGCCAGCAGCACCAGGGAAGGAATGAACACTGAAGCTTTCTTT.

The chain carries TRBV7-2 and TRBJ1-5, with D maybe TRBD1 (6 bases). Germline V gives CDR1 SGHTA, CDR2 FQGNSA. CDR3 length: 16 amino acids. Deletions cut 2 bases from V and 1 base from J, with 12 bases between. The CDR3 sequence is CASSLNQGRSNQPQHF. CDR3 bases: TGTGCCAGCAGCTTAAACCAGGGGCGAAGCAATCAGCCCCAGCATTTT.

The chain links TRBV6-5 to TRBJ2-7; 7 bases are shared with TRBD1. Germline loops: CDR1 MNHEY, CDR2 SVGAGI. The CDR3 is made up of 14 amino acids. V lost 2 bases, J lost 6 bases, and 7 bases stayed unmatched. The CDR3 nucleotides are TGTGCCAGCAGTTACGAACAGGGGCTCGGCGAGCAGTACTTC. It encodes CASSYEQGLGEQYF.

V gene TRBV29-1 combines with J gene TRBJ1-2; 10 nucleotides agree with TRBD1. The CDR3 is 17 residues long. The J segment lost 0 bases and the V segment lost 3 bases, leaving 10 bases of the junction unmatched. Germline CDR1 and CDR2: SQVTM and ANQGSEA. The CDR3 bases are TGCAGCGTTGACAGGGAGGGACAGGGGCCCTCTAACTATGGCTACACCTTC. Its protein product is CSVDREGQGPSNYGYTF.

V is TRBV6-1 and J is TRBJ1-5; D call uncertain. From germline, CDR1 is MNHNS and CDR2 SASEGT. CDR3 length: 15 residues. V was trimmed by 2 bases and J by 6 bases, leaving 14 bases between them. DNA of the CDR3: TGTGCCAGCAGTGAAAGTACGGGGAGGGCTCAGCCCCAGCATTTT. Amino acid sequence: CASSESTGRAQPQHF.

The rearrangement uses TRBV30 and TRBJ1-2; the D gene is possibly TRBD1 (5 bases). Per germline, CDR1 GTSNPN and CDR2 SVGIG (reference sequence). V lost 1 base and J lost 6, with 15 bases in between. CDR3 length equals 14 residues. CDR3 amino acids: CAWSAPPRGDGYTF. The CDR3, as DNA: TGTGCCTGGAGTGCCCCCCCCCGGGGGGATGGCTACACCTTC.

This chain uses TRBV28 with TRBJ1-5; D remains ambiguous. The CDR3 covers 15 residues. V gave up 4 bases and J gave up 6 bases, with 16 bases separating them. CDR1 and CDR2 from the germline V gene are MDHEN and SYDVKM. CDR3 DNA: TGTGCCAGCAGTTCCTACAACTCCCGGGGTCAGCCCCAGCATTTT. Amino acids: CASSSYNSRGQPQHF.

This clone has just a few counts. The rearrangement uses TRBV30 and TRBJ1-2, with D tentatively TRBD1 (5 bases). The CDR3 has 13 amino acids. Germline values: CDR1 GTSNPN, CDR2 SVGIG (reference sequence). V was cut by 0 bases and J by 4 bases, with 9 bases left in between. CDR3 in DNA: TGTGCCTGGAGTGTCGACAGCCCCTATGGCTACACCTTC. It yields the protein CAWSVDSPYGYTF.

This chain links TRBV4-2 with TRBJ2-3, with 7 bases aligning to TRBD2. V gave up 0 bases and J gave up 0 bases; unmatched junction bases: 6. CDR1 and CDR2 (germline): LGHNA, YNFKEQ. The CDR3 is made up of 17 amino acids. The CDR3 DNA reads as TGTGCCAGCAGCCAAGATGGGAGCGGGGTTAGCACAGATACGCAGTATTTT. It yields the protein CASSQDGSGVSTDTQYF.

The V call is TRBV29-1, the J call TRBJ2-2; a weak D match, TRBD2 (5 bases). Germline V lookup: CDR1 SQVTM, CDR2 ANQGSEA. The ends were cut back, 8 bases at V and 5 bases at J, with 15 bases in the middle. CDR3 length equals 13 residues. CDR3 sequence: CSPVPGKTGELFF. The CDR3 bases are TGCAGCCCCGTACCGGGGAAGACCGGGGAGCTGTTTTTT.

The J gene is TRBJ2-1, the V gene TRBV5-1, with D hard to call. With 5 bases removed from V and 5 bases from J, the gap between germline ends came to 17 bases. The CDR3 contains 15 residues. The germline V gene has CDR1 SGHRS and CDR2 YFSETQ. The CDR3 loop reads CASRPSVSFDNEQFF. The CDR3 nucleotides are TGCGCCAGCAGACCGAGCGTCAGTTTTGACAATGAGCAGTTCTTC.

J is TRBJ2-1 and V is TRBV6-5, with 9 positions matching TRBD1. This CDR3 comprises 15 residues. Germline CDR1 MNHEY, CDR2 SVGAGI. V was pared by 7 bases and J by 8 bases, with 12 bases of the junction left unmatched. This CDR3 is CASTVFGDRAYEQFF. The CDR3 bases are TGTGCCAGCACCGTTTTCGGGGACAGGGCATATGAGCAGTTCTTC.

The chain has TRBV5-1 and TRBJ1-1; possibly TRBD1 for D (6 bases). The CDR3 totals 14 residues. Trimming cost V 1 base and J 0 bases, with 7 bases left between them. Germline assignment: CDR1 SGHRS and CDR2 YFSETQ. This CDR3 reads CASSLPGVNTEAFF. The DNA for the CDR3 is TGCGCCAGCAGCTTGCCAGGGGTGAACACTGAAGCTTTCTTT.

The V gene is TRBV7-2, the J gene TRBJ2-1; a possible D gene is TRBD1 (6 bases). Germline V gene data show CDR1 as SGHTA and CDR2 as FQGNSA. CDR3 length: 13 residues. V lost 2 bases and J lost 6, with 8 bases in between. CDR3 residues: CASSLNRVNEQFF. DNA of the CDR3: TGTGCCAGCAGCTTAAACAGGGTCAATGAGCAGTTCTTC.

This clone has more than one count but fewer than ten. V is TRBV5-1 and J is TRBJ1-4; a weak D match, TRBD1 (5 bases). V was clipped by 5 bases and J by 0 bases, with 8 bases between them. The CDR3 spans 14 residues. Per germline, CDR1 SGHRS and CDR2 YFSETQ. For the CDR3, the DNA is TGCGCCAGCAGGATACAGGCAACTAATGAAAAACTGTTTTTT. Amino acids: CASRIQATNEKLFF. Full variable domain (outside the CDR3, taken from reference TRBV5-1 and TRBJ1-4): KAGVTQTPRYLIKTRGQQVTLSCSPISGHRSVSWYQQTPGQGLQFLFEYFSETQRNKGNFPGRFSGRQFSNSRSEMNVSTLELGDSALYLCASRIQATNEKLFFGSGTQLSVL.

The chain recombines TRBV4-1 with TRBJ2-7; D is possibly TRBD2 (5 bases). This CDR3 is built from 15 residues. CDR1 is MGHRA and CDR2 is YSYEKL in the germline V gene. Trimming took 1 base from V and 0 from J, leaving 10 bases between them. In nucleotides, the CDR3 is TGCGCCAGCAGCCAAGGCACGGGAAGCTCCTACGAGCAGTACTTC. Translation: CASSQGTGSSYEQYF.

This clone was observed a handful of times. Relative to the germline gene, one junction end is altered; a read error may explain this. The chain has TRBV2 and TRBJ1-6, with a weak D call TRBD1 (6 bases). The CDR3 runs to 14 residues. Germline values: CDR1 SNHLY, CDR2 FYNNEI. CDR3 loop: CASTEQGRNSPLHF. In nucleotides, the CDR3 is TGTGCCAGCACTGAACAGGGTCGGAATTCACCCCTCCACTTT.

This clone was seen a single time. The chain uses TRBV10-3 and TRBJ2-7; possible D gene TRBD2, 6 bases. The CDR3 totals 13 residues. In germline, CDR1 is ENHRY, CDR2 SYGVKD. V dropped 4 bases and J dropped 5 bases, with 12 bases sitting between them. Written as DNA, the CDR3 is TGTGCCATCAGTGGGAGAGGAGGGGACGAGCAGTACTTC. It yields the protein CAISGRGGDEQYF.

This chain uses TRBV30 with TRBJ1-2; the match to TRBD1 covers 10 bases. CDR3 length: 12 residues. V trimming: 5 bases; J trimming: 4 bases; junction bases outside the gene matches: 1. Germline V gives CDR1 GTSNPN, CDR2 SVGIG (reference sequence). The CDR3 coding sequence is TGTGCCTGGGGGGACAGGGGCTATGGCTACACCTTC. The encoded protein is CAWGDRGYGYTF.

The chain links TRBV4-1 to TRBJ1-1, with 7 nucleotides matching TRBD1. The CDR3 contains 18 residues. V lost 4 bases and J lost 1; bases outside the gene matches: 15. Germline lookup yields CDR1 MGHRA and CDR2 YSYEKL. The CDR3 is CASSPVIIYTGANTEAFF. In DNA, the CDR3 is TGCGCCAGCAGCCCCGTGATTATTTACACAGGGGCGAACACTGAAGCTTTCTTT.

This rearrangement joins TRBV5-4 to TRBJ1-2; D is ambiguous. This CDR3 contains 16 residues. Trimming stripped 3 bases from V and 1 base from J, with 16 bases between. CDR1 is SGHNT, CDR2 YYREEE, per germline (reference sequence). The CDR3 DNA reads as TGTGCCAGCAGCTCCGCCTCCAGGAACCTTAACTATGGCTACACCTTC. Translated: CASSSASRNLNYGYTF.

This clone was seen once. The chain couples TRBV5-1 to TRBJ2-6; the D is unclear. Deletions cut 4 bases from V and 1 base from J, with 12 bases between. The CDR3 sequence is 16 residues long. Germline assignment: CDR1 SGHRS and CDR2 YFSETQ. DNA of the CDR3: TGCGCCAGCAGCCCCCTCCCCAGGTCTGGGGCCAACGTCCTGACTTTC. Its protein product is CASSPLPRSGANVLTF. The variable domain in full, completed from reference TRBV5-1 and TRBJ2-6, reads KAGVTQTPRYLIKTRGQQVTLSCSPISGHRSVSWYQQTPGQGLQFLFEYFSETQRNKGNFPGRFSGRQFSNSRSEMNVSTLELGDSALYLCASSPLPRSGANVLTFGAGSRLTVL.

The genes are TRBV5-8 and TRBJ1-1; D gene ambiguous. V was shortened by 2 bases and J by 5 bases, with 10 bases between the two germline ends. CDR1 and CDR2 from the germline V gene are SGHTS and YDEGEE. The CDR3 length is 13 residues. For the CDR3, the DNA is TGTGCCAGCAGCTTCTCCCCGGGGACTGAAGCTTTCTTT. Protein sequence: CASSFSPGTEAFF.

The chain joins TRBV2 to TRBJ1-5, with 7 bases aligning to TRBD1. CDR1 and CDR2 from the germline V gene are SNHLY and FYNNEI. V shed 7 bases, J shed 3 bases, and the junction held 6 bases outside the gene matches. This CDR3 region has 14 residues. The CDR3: CASNRQGPNQPQHF. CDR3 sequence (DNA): TGTGCCAGCAATAGACAGGGACCCAATCAGCCCCAGCATTTT.

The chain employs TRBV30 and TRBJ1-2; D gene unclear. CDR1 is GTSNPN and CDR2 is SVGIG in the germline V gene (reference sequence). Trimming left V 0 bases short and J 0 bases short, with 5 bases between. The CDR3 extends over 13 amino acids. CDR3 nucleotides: TGTGCCTGGAGTGTCGGGGCTAACTATGGCTACACCTTC. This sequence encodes CAWSVGANYGYTF.